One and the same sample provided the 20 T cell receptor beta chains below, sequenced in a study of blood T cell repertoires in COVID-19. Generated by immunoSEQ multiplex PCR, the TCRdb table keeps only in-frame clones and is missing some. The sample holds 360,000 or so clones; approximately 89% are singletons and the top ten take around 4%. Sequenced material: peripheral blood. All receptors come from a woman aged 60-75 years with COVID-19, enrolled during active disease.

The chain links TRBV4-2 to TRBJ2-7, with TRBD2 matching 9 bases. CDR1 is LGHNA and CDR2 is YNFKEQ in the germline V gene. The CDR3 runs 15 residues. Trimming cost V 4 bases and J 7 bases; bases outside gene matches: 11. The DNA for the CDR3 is TGTGCCAGCAGCCGCCGGGCGGGGGGGCCAGAAGAGCAGTACTTC. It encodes CASSRRAGGPEEQYF.

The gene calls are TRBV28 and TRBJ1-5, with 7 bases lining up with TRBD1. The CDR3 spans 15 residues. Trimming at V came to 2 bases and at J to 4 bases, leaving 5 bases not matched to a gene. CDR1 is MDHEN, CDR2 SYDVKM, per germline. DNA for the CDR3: TGTGCCAGCAGTTTAAGGGGGCCAGTTAATCAGCCCCAGCATTTT. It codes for CASSLRGPVNQPQHF. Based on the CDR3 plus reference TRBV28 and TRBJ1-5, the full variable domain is DVKVTQSSRYLVKRTGEKVFLECVQDMDHENMFWYRQDPGLGLRLIYFSYDVKMKEKGDIPEGYSVSREKKERFSLILESASTNQTSMYLCASSLRGPVNQPQHFGDGTRLSIL.

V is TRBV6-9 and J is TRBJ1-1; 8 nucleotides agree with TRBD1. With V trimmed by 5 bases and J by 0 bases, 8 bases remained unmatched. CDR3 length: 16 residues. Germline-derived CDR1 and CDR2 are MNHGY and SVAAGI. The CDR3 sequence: CASSGRTGSLNTEAFF. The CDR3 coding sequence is TGTGCCAGCAGTGGACGGACAGGGTCCTTGAACACTGAAGCTTTCTTT.

The CDR3 nucleotides are TGCGCCAGCAGCTTGGACAGGGACAGGGCGGGCTACACCTTC. Its protein is CASSLDRDRAGYTF. This chain links TRBV5-1 with TRBJ1-2, with 9 bases fitting TRBD1. Germline values: CDR1 SGHRS, CDR2 YFSETQ. V was pared by 0 bases and J by 8 bases, with 5 bases of the junction left unmatched. The CDR3 extends over 14 amino acids.

CDR3: CASTQQGWGEKLFF. The DNA for the CDR3 is TGTGCCAGCACCCAACAGGGGTGGGGGGAAAAACTGTTTTTT. The chain recombines TRBV2 with TRBJ1-4, with TRBD1 matching 7 bases. The CDR3 length is 14 residues. Per the germline V gene, CDR1 is SNHLY and CDR2 is FYNNEI. The junction had 10 bases not matched to a gene; V was cut back by 7 bases and J by 8 bases.

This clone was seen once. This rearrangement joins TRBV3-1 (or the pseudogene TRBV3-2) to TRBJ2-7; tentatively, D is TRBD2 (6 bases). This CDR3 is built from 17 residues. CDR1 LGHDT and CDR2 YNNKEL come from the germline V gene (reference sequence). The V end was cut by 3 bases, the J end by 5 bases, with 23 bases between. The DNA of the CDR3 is TGTGCCAGCAGCCAGCTCTCGACTAGAAAATTCGACCACGAGCAGTACTTC. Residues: CASSQLSTRKFDHEQYF.

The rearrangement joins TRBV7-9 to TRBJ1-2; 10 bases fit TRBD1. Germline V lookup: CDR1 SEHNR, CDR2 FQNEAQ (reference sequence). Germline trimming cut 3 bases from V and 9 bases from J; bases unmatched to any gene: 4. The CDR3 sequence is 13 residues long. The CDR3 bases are TGTGCCAGCAGCTTGGACAGGGGGACTAGCTACACCTTC. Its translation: CASSLDRGTSYTF. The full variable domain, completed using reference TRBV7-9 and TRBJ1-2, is DTGVSQNPRHKITKRGQNVTFRCDPISEHNRLYWYRQTLGQGPEFLTYFQNEAQLEKSRLLSDRFSAERPKGSFSTLEIQRTEQGDSAMYLCASSLDRGTSYTFGSGTRLTVV.

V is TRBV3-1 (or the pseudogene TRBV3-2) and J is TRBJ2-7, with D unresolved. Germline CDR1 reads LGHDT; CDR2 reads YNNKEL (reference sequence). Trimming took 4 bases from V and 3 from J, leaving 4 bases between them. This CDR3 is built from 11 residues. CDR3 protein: CASSRSYEQYF. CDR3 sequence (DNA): TGTGCCAGCAGCCGGAGCTACGAGCAGTACTTC.

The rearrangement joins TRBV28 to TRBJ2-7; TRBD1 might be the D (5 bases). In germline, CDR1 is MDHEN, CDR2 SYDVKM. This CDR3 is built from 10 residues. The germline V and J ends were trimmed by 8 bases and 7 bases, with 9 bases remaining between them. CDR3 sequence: CASGPGEQYF. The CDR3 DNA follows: TGTGCCAGCGGGCCAGGGGAGCAGTACTTC.

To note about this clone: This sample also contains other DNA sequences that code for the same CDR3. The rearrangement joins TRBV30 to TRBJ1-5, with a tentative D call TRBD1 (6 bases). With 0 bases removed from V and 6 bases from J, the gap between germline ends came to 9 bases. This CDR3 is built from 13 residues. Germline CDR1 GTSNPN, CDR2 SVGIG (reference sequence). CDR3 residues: CAWSVRGGQPQHF. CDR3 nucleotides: TGTGCCTGGAGTGTCAGGGGTGGTCAGCCCCAGCATTTT.

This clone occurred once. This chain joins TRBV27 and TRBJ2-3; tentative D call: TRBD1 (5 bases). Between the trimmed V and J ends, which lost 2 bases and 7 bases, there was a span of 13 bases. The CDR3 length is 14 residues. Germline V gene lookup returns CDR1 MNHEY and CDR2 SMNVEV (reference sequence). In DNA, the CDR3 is TGTGCCAGCAGTTTAGAAAGGGGATGGAATACGCAGTATTTT. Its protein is CASSLERGWNTQYF.

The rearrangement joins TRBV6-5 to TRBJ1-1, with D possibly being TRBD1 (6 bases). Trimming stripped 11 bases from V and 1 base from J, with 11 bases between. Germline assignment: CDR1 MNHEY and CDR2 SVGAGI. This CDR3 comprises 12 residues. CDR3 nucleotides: TGTGCCGCCCGAGGGGGGAACACTGAAGCTTTCTTT. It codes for CAARGGNTEAFF.

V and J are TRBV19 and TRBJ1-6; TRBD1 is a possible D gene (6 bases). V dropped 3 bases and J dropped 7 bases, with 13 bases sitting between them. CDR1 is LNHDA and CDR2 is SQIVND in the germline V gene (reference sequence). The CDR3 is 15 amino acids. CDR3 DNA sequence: TGTGCCAGTAGTATTCAGGACAGAGTGAATTCACCCCTCCACTTT. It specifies CASSIQDRVNSPLHF.

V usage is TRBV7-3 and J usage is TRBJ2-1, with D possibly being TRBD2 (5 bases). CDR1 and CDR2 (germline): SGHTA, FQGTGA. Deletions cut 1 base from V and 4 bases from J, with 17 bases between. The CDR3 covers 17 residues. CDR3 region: CASSLRRAAPPYNEQFF. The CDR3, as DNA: TGTGCCAGCAGCTTAAGGAGAGCGGCCCCTCCGTACAATGAGCAGTTCTTC.

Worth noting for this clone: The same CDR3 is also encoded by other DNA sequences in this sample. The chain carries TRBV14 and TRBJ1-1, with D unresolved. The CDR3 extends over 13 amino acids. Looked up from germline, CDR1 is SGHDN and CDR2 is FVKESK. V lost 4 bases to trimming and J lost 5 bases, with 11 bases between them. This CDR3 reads CASSLHRNTEAFF. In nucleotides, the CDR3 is TGTGCCAGCAGCCTACACCGAAATACTGAAGCTTTCTTT. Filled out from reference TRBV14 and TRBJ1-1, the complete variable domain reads EAGVTQFPSHSVIEKGQTVTLRCDPISGHDNLYWYRRVMGKEIKFLLHFVKESKQDESGMPNNRFLAERTGGTYSTLKVQPAELEDSGVYFCASSLHRNTEAFFGQGTRLTVV.

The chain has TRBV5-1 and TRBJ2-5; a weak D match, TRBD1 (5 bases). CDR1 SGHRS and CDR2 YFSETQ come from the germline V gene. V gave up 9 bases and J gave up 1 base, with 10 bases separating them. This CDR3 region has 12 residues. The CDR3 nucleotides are TGCGCCACCTCAGGGCCCCAAGAGACCCAGTACTTC. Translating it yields CATSGPQETQYF. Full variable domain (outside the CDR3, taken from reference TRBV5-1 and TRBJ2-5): KAGVTQTPRYLIKTRGQQVTLSCSPISGHRSVSWYQQTPGQGLQFLFEYFSETQRNKGNFPGRFSGRQFSNSRSEMNVSTLELGDSALYLCATSGPQETQYFGPGTRLLVL.

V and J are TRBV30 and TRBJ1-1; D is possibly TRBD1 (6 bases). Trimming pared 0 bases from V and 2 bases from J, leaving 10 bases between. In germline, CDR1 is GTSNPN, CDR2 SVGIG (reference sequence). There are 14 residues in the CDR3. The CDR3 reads CAWSVGGENTEAFF. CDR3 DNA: TGTGCCTGGAGTGTAGGGGGGGAAAACACTGAAGCTTTCTTT.

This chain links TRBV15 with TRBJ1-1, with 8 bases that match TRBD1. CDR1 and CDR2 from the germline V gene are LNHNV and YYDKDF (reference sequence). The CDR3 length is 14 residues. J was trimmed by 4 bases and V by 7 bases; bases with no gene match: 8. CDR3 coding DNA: TGTGCCACCACGGAAGGACAGGGCGCCACTGAAGCTTTCTTT. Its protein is CATTEGQGATEAFF.

The CDR3 is CASSLENSNTEAFF. CDR3 sequence (DNA): TGTGCCAGCAGCCTGGAGAACTCGAACACTGAAGCTTTCTTT. The V gene is TRBV2, the J gene TRBJ1-1; D gene uncertain. CDR1 is SNHLY, CDR2 FYNNEI, per germline. The CDR3 contains 14 residues. Trimming stripped 6 bases from V and 1 base from J, with 12 bases between.

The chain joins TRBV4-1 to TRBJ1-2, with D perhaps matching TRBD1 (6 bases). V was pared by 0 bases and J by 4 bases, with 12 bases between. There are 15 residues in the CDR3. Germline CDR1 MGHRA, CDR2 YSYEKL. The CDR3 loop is CASSQERGGGYGYTF. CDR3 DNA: TGCGCCAGCAGCCAAGAACGAGGGGGTGGCTATGGCTACACCTTC.